This TCR beta chain comes out of a study of cytomegalovirus exposure and HLA in healthy donors. Whole-study findings and limits: Associated with cytomegalovirus, according to the listing, were around 160 TCR beta chains.

Profiling relied on immunoSEQ multiplex PCR, and the TCRdb table lists in-frame clones only, not all of them. The sample lists 180,000 or so clones, 80% to 90% seen once, with 1.4% in the top ten. These donors were members of the approximately 120-subject validation cohort, a group separate from the approximately 680-subject first cohort. Germline CDR1 is SGHDN and CDR2 is FVKESK. Trimming pared 4 bases from V and 2 bases from J, leaving 9 bases between. There are 13 residues in the CDR3. This clone was observed a few times. What it recognizes is unknown. Sequenced material: PBMCs. The chain combines TRBV14 with TRBJ2-7, with D possibly being TRBD2 (5 bases). This receptor was identified in a young woman in good health and CMV-seronegative. The CDR3 reads CASSRPGTYEQYF. The CDR3 DNA reads TGTGCCAGCAGCCGACCGGGGACCTACGAGCAGTACTTC. The variable domain in full, completed from reference TRBV14 and TRBJ2-7, reads EAGVTQFPSHSVIEKGQTVTLRCDPISGHDNLYWYRRVMGKEIKFLLHFVKESKQDESGMPNNRFLAERTGGTYSTLKVQPAELEDSGVYFCASSRPGTYEQYFGPGTRLTVT.